This is a list of T cell receptor beta chains from one sample in a study of cytomegalovirus exposure and HLA in healthy donors. Measured with immunoSEQ multiplex PCR; TCRdb has only the in-frame clones, and not every one. The sample has some 120,000 clones, over 60% seen once; the top ten hold about 7.8%. Sequenced input: PBMCs. Receptors were obtained from a woman in her forties in good health and CMV-seropositive. CDR3s include the opening cysteine and the closing phenylalanine or tryptophan. Each record gives: J gene, CDR3 length, clone size, V gene, D gene, CDR3 DNA, CDR3 protein. D genes are given only for firm matches. Only some rows state a clone size, as once, few, many or a class for expanded clones.

j_gene: TRBJ1-2; len: 13; abundance: .; v_gene: TRBV7-9; d_gene: TRBD1; CDR3nt: TGTGCCAGCAGCCCTCAGGGGGAGCATGGCTACACCTTC; CDR3aa: CASSPQGEHGYTF
j_gene: TRBJ1-1; len: 13; abundance: few; v_gene: TRBV5-4; d_gene: .; CDR3nt: TGTGCCAGCAGTTACGACAGGAACACTGAAGCTTTCTTT; CDR3aa: CASSYDRNTEAFF
j_gene: TRBJ2-3; len: 14; abundance: .; v_gene: TRBV18; d_gene: .; CDR3nt: TGTGCCAGCTCACCAGTCAGTAGCACAGATACGCAGTATTTT; CDR3aa: CASSPVSSTDTQYF
j_gene: TRBJ1-2; len: 17; abundance: .; v_gene: TRBV5-1; d_gene: .; CDR3nt: TGCGCCAGCAGCTTGGATATGGGGGGATCAGCTAACTATGGCTACACCTTC; CDR3aa: CASSLDMGGSANYGYTF
j_gene: TRBJ2-2; len: 19; abundance: few; v_gene: TRBV11-2; d_gene: TRBD2; CDR3nt: TGTGCCAGCAGCACGAGACTAGCGGGGGACCCTACGAACACCGGGGAGCTGTTTTTT; CDR3aa: CASSTRLAGDPTNTGELFF
j_gene: TRBJ2-5; len: 14; abundance: .; v_gene: TRBV18; d_gene: TRBD2; CDR3nt: TGTGCCAGCTCACCAAGCGGGGGCCAAGAGACCCAGTACTTC; CDR3aa: CASSPSGGQETQYF
j_gene: TRBJ2-2; len: 16; abundance: .; v_gene: TRBV4-3; d_gene: .; CDR3nt: TGCGCCAGCAGCCAAGATTGGCAGATTCACACCGGGGAGCTGTTTTTT; CDR3aa: CASSQDWQIHTGELFF
j_gene: TRBJ1-2; len: 14; abundance: .; v_gene: TRBV29-1; d_gene: TRBD1; CDR3nt: TGCAGCGTTGAGACAGGGATTGGGTTCGATGGCTACACCTTC; CDR3aa: CSVETGIGFDGYTF
j_gene: TRBJ2-2; len: 17; abundance: .; v_gene: TRBV5-4; d_gene: .; CDR3nt: TGTGCCAGCAGCCCAGCTGTCGGGGGGCTTAGTACCGGGGAGCTGTTTTTT; CDR3aa: CASSPAVGGLSTGELFF
j_gene: TRBJ1-6; len: 15; abundance: .; v_gene: TRBV5-8; d_gene: .; CDR3nt: TGTGCCAGCAGCTTGGAGGGGGTCCTATATTCACCCCTCCACTTT; CDR3aa: CASSLEGVLYSPLHF
j_gene: TRBJ1-1; len: 14; abundance: .; v_gene: TRBV2; d_gene: TRBD1; CDR3nt: TGTGCCAGCAGCCGACAGGGCGGGGGGACTGAAGCTTTCTTT; CDR3aa: CASSRQGGGTEAFF
j_gene: TRBJ2-7; len: 15; abundance: .; v_gene: TRBV9; d_gene: TRBD1; CDR3nt: TGTGCCAGCAGCGAATCCGGGACAGGGTCCTACGAGCAGTACTTC; CDR3aa: CASSESGTGSYEQYF
j_gene: TRBJ2-5; len: 16; abundance: .; v_gene: TRBV28; d_gene: TRBD2; CDR3nt: TGTGCCAGCAGTTTAGGGGCTAGCGGGCCCTCGGAGACCCAGTACTTC; CDR3aa: CASSLGASGPSETQYF
j_gene: TRBJ2-3; len: 14; abundance: .; v_gene: TRBV6-4; d_gene: TRBD2; CDR3nt: TGTGCCAGCAGTGAAGCGGGGGGCACAGATACGCAGTATTTT; CDR3aa: CASSEAGGTDTQYF
j_gene: TRBJ1-2; len: 11; abundance: few; v_gene: TRBV6-5; d_gene: .; CDR3nt: TGTGCCAGCCGGGGGGGAGGAGGCTACACCTTC; CDR3aa: CASRGGGGYTF
j_gene: TRBJ1-4; len: 14; abundance: .; v_gene: TRBV25-1; d_gene: .; CDR3nt: TGTGCCAGCAGCACGGGCGGGGAGGTTGAAAAACTGTTTTTT; CDR3aa: CASSTGGEVEKLFF
j_gene: TRBJ2-2; len: 16; abundance: .; v_gene: TRBV5-4; d_gene: TRBD1; CDR3nt: TGTGCCAGCAGATTGAGACAGGGTGCGAACACCGGGGAGCTGTTTTTT; CDR3aa: CASRLRQGANTGELFF
j_gene: TRBJ1-5; len: 14; abundance: .; v_gene: TRBV6-1; d_gene: TRBD1; CDR3nt: TGTGCCAGCACCGGGACAGATAGCAATCAGCCCCAGCATTTT; CDR3aa: CASTGTDSNQPQHF
j_gene: TRBJ1-1; len: 15; abundance: .; v_gene: TRBV7-9; d_gene: .; CDR3nt: TGTGCCAGCAGCTTAGGCCTCGGGGAACCCACTGAAGCTTTCTTT; CDR3aa: CASSLGLGEPTEAFF
j_gene: TRBJ1-5; len: 15; abundance: few; v_gene: TRBV19; d_gene: .; CDR3nt: TGTGCCAGTAGTAATGGGGGCGCGGACGGTCAGCCCCAGCATTTT; CDR3aa: CASSNGGADGQPQHF
j_gene: TRBJ1-1; len: 16; abundance: .; v_gene: TRBV7-3; d_gene: TRBD1; CDR3nt: TGTGCCAGCAGCCCGGACAGGGCATTGGGCTACACTGAAGCTTTCTTT; CDR3aa: CASSPDRALGYTEAFF
j_gene: TRBJ1-2; len: 16; abundance: .; v_gene: TRBV6-5; d_gene: TRBD1; CDR3nt: TGTGCCAGCAGTTCCGCTGCACAGGGGGCAGACTATGGCTACACCTTC; CDR3aa: CASSSAAQGADYGYTF
j_gene: TRBJ1-1; len: 15; abundance: .; v_gene: TRBV5-1; d_gene: .; CDR3nt: TGCGCCAGCAGCAACAACCAGGGGCGCGGGACTGAAGCTTTCTTT; CDR3aa: CASSNNQGRGTEAFF
j_gene: TRBJ1-1; len: 19; abundance: few; v_gene: TRBV4-2; d_gene: .; CDR3nt: TGTGCCAGCAGCCAAGACCACCTGGGGGGGGCGGGGGGGAACACTGAAGCTTTCTTT; CDR3aa: CASSQDHLGGAGGNTEAFF
j_gene: TRBJ1-2; len: 15; abundance: .; v_gene: TRBV6-7; d_gene: TRBD1; CDR3nt: TGTGCCAGCAGTTATCATGGACAGGGGACCTATGGCTACACCTTC; CDR3aa: CASSYHGQGTYGYTF
j_gene: TRBJ1-1; len: 17; abundance: .; v_gene: TRBV6-4; d_gene: .; CDR3nt: TGTGCCAGCAGTGACCTAGGTGAGAACCCAATGAACACTGAAGCTTTCTTT; CDR3aa: CASSDLGENPMNTEAFF
j_gene: TRBJ2-1; len: 13; abundance: few; v_gene: TRBV4-3; d_gene: TRBD1; CDR3nt: TGCGCCAGCAGCCAAGGTCTGGACAGGGGGCAGTTCTTC; CDR3aa: CASSQGLDRGQFF
j_gene: TRBJ2-6; len: 15; abundance: .; v_gene: TRBV10-3; d_gene: .; CDR3nt: TGTGCCATCAGTGAGCAGGCTTCTGGGGCCAACGTCCTGACTTTC; CDR3aa: CAISEQASGANVLTF